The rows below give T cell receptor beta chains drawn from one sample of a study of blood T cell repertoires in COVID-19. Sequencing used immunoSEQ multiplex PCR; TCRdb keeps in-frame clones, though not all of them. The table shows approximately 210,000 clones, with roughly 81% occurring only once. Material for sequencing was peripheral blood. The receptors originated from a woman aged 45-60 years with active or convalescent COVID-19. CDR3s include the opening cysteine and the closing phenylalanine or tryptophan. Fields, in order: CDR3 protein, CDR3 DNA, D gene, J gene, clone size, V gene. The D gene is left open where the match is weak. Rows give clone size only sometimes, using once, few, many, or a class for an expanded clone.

cdr3_aa: CASSVDIYSNGGYTF
cdr3_nt: TGTGCCAGCAGCGTCGACATCTACAGTAATGGGGGCTACACCTTC
d_call: NA
j_call: TRBJ1-2
clone_size: NA
v_call: TRBV11-2

cdr3_aa: CASSLVAGPGANVLTF
cdr3_nt: TGTGCCAGCAGCTTGGTAGCAGGGCCTGGGGCCAACGTCCTGACTTTC
d_call: NA
j_call: TRBJ2-6
clone_size: NA
v_call: TRBV5-5

cdr3_aa: CASSLGGRNEQFF
cdr3_nt: TGTGCCAGCAGCTTAGGGGGCCGTAATGAGCAGTTCTTC
d_call: NA
j_call: TRBJ2-1
clone_size: few
v_call: TRBV11-3

cdr3_aa: CASSPRDRVSSDTQYF
cdr3_nt: TGTGCCAGCAGCCCCCGGGACAGGGTATCGTCAGATACGCAGTATTTT
d_call: TRBD1
j_call: TRBJ2-3
clone_size: NA
v_call: TRBV9

cdr3_aa: CASSLGVAGVYEQYF
cdr3_nt: TGTGCCAGCAGCTTAGGAGTAGCGGGCGTCTACGAGCAGTACTTC
d_call: TRBD2
j_call: TRBJ2-7
clone_size: NA
v_call: TRBV7-3

cdr3_aa: CASTGGSEGLQHNEQFF
cdr3_nt: TGTGCCAGCACTGGGGGATCGGAGGGACTGCAACACAATGAGCAGTTCTTC
d_call: NA
j_call: TRBJ2-1
clone_size: NA
v_call: TRBV18

cdr3_aa: CATCSSNYEQYF
cdr3_nt: TGTGCCACATGTTCTAGTAACTACGAGCAGTACTTC
d_call: NA
j_call: TRBJ2-7
clone_size: NA
v_call: TRBV28

cdr3_aa: CASSLRSGGGDTQYF
cdr3_nt: TGCGCCAGCAGCTTGCGTAGCGGGGGGGGAGATACGCAGTATTTT
d_call: TRBD2
j_call: TRBJ2-3
clone_size: NA
v_call: TRBV5-1

cdr3_aa: CASSSGQEQETQYF
cdr3_nt: TGTGCCAGCAGCTCGGGACAGGAACAAGAGACCCAGTACTTC
d_call: TRBD1
j_call: TRBJ2-5
clone_size: NA
v_call: TRBV11-1

cdr3_aa: CASSFGDRVDTGELFF
cdr3_nt: TGTGCCAGCAGTTTCGGCGACAGGGTGGACACCGGGGAGCTGTTTTTT
d_call: TRBD1
j_call: TRBJ2-2
clone_size: NA
v_call: TRBV28

cdr3_aa: CASSVAGVEAFF
cdr3_nt: TGTGCCAGCAGTGTGGCAGGGGTTGAAGCTTTCTTT
d_call: NA
j_call: TRBJ1-1
clone_size: NA
v_call: TRBV25-1

cdr3_aa: CASSVDQAGSGQETQYF
cdr3_nt: TGTGCCAGCAGCGTGGACCAAGCGGGTAGCGGCCAAGAGACCCAGTACTTC
d_call: NA
j_call: TRBJ2-5
clone_size: NA
v_call: TRBV9

cdr3_aa: CASSLVGLAGADTQYF
cdr3_nt: TGTGCCAGCAGCTTAGTGGGACTAGCGGGAGCCGATACGCAGTATTTT
d_call: TRBD2
j_call: TRBJ2-3
clone_size: NA
v_call: TRBV7-9

cdr3_aa: CASMGTGGIADTQYF
cdr3_nt: TGCGCCAGCATGGGGACAGGGGGGATCGCAGATACGCAGTATTTT
d_call: TRBD1
j_call: TRBJ2-3
clone_size: few
v_call: TRBV10-2

cdr3_aa: CSVAPGTGYGYTF
cdr3_nt: TGCAGCGTGGCACCCGGGACAGGGTATGGCTACACCTTC
d_call: TRBD1
j_call: TRBJ1-2
clone_size: NA
v_call: TRBV29-1

cdr3_aa: CASSLASTAGENYGYTF
cdr3_nt: TGCGCCAGCAGCTTGGCCAGTACAGCAGGGGAGAACTATGGCTACACCTTC
d_call: NA
j_call: TRBJ1-2
clone_size: NA
v_call: TRBV5-1

cdr3_aa: CASSPRGSDTGELFF
cdr3_nt: TGTGCCAGCTCACCTCGAGGGTCCGACACCGGGGAGCTGTTTTTT
d_call: NA
j_call: TRBJ2-2
clone_size: NA
v_call: TRBV18

cdr3_aa: CAIKQGAGENSPLHF
cdr3_nt: TGTGCCATCAAACAGGGGGCGGGGGAAAATTCACCCCTCCACTTT
d_call: TRBD1
j_call: TRBJ1-6
clone_size: NA
v_call: TRBV10-3

cdr3_aa: CVRSSVTGGNNQPQHF
cdr3_nt: TGTGTCAGAAGCTCCGTGACAGGGGGCAACAATCAGCCCCAGCATTTT
d_call: NA
j_call: TRBJ1-5
clone_size: NA
v_call: TRBV7-5

cdr3_aa: CASSFGTDNQPQHF
cdr3_nt: TGTGCCAGCAGCTTCGGGACAGACAATCAGCCCCAGCATTTT
d_call: TRBD1
j_call: TRBJ1-5
clone_size: NA
v_call: TRBV7-9

cdr3_aa: CASSPIGQETQYF
cdr3_nt: TGTGCCAGCTCACCGATCGGGCAAGAGACCCAGTACTTC
d_call: NA
j_call: TRBJ2-5
clone_size: NA
v_call: TRBV18

cdr3_aa: CASSQDRGYRDYGYTF
cdr3_nt: TGCGCCAGCAGCCAGGACAGGGGATATAGAGACTATGGCTACACCTTC
d_call: TRBD1
j_call: TRBJ1-2
clone_size: once
v_call: TRBV5-1

cdr3_aa: CASSFGGEPQHF
cdr3_nt: TGTGCCAGCAGTTTCGGGGGGGAGCCCCAGCATTTT
d_call: NA
j_call: TRBJ1-5
clone_size: NA
v_call: TRBV12-3/TRBV12-4

cdr3_aa: CASSLSPLWPYNEQFF
cdr3_nt: TGCGCCAGCAGCTTGTCCCCCCTGTGGCCATACAATGAGCAGTTCTTC
d_call: NA
j_call: TRBJ2-1
clone_size: NA
v_call: TRBV5-1

cdr3_aa: CASSPGSEQYF
cdr3_nt: TGTGCCAGCTCACCCGGTAGCGAGCAGTACTTC
d_call: NA
j_call: TRBJ2-7
clone_size: NA
v_call: TRBV18

cdr3_aa: CASSLGLAGTGELFF
cdr3_nt: TGCGCCAGCAGCTTAGGGCTAGCGGGCACCGGGGAGCTGTTTTTT
d_call: TRBD2
j_call: TRBJ2-2
clone_size: NA
v_call: TRBV5-1

cdr3_aa: CSADREGGEQYF
cdr3_nt: TGCAGCGCGGACAGGGAGGGGGGCGAGCAGTACTTC
d_call: NA
j_call: TRBJ2-7
clone_size: NA
v_call: TRBV29-1

cdr3_aa: CASSTYPRRTGDTGELFF
cdr3_nt: TGTGCCAGTAGTACATATCCTCGCAGGACAGGGGACACCGGGGAGCTGTTTTTT
d_call: TRBD1
j_call: TRBJ2-2
clone_size: NA
v_call: TRBV19

cdr3_aa: CASRVANTEAFF
cdr3_nt: TGTGCCAGCCGGGTGGCGAACACTGAAGCTTTCTTT
d_call: NA
j_call: TRBJ1-1
clone_size: few
v_call: TRBV28

cdr3_aa: CASSPGTAIRGNQPQHF
cdr3_nt: TGTGCCAGCAGTCCGGGAACAGCCATCCGGGGCAATCAGCCCCAGCATTTT
d_call: NA
j_call: TRBJ1-5
clone_size: NA
v_call: TRBV28

cdr3_aa: CSAGGQGKKDEAFF
cdr3_nt: TGCAGTGCTGGTGGACAGGGGAAAAAAGATGAAGCTTTCTTT
d_call: TRBD1
j_call: TRBJ1-1
clone_size: NA
v_call: TRBV20-1

cdr3_aa: CASSVGRSTDTQYF
cdr3_nt: TGTGCCAGCAGCGTAGGGAGGTCCACAGATACGCAGTATTTT
d_call: NA
j_call: TRBJ2-3
clone_size: NA
v_call: TRBV9

cdr3_aa: CASSQGTGNVPPQHF
cdr3_nt: TGTGCCAGCAGCCAAGGGACAGGGAATGTTCCGCCCCAGCATTTT
d_call: TRBD1
j_call: TRBJ1-5
clone_size: NA
v_call: TRBV3-1/TRBV3-2

cdr3_aa: CASSPRQGWDGYTF
cdr3_nt: TGTGCCAGCAGCCCGCGACAGGGGTGGGATGGCTACACCTTC
d_call: TRBD1
j_call: TRBJ1-2
clone_size: NA
v_call: TRBV7-8

cdr3_aa: CASSFRPLMPQHF
cdr3_nt: TGTGCCAGCAGCTTTCGCCCACTCATGCCCCAGCATTTT
d_call: NA
j_call: TRBJ1-5
clone_size: NA
v_call: TRBV27

cdr3_aa: CASSTTGRFSETQYF
cdr3_nt: TGTGCCAGCAGCACGACAGGGAGGTTCTCCGAGACCCAGTACTTC
d_call: NA
j_call: TRBJ2-5
clone_size: NA
v_call: TRBV7-9

cdr3_aa: CASSLARDSGNTIYF
cdr3_nt: TGCGCCAGCAGCTTGGCCAGGGACTCTGGAAACACCATATATTTT
d_call: NA
j_call: TRBJ1-3
clone_size: few
v_call: TRBV5-1

cdr3_aa: CASTRGDRGFEAFF
cdr3_nt: TGTGCCAGCACCCGGGGGGACAGGGGATTTGAAGCTTTCTTT
d_call: TRBD1
j_call: TRBJ1-1
clone_size: once
v_call: TRBV5-5

cdr3_aa: CASSGTLTTPINYGYTF
cdr3_nt: TGTGCCAGCAGCGGAACTCTGACTACCCCGATTAACTATGGCTACACCTTC
d_call: NA
j_call: TRBJ1-2
clone_size: NA
v_call: TRBV9

cdr3_aa: CATSTSGSWTDTQYF
cdr3_nt: TGTGCCACCAGTACTAGCGGGAGTTGGACAGATACGCAGTATTTT
d_call: TRBD2
j_call: TRBJ2-3
clone_size: NA
v_call: TRBV24-1